These 14 T cell receptor beta chains were sequenced from one sample in a study of blood T cell repertoires in COVID-19. TCRdb's copy holds only in-frame clones and misses some; the assay was immunoSEQ multiplex PCR. Of some 76,000 clones listed, about 81% were seen once; the top ten hold about 30%. Sequences were obtained from peripheral blood. These receptors came from a human donor in a cohort sampled during active COVID-19.

The V call is TRBV3-1 (or the pseudogene TRBV3-2), the J call TRBJ1-2, with TRBD1 as a possible D gene (6 bases). This CDR3 is built from 14 residues. Germline-derived CDR1 and CDR2 are LGHDT and YNNKEL (reference sequence). The V gene lost 6 bases and the J gene lost 4 bases, with 15 bases spanning the gap. The CDR3 sequence is CASSHRASSYGYTF. In DNA, the CDR3 is TGTGCCAGCAGTCACAGGGCCTCCAGCTATGGCTACACCTTC.

J is TRBJ2-3 and V is TRBV18, with TRBD2 matching 10 bases. The CDR3 spans 14 residues. V lost 6 bases, J lost 6 bases, and 6 bases stayed unmatched. In germline, CDR1 is KGHSH, CDR2 LQKENI. As DNA, the CDR3 is TGTGCCAGCTCCCTAGCGGGGGCGTGGGATACGCAGTATTTT. It translates to CASSLAGAWDTQYF. The full variable domain, completed using reference TRBV18 and TRBJ2-3, is NAGVMQNPRHLVRRRGQEARLRCSPMKGHSHVYWYRQLPEEGLKFMVYLQKENIIDESGMPKERFSAEFPKEGPSILRIQQVVRGDSAAYFCASSLAGAWDTQYFGPGTRLTVL.

In this sample, this clone turned up once. The chain combines TRBV14 with TRBJ2-5; possibly TRBD1 for D (5 bases). The CDR3 spans 14 residues. The germline V gene has CDR1 SGHDN and CDR2 FVKESK. With 0 bases removed from V and 3 bases from J, the gap between germline ends came to 8 bases. Here the CDR3 reads CASSQEAGKETQYF. CDR3 sequence (DNA): TGTGCCAGCAGCCAAGAAGCAGGGAAAGAGACCCAGTACTTC.

The chain has TRBV3-1 (or the pseudogene TRBV3-2) and TRBJ2-3; 8 nucleotides agree with TRBD2. Germline V gene data show CDR1 as LGHDT and CDR2 as YNNKEL (reference sequence). This CDR3 region has 16 residues. V shed 0 bases and J 4 bases; nucleotides not matched to a gene: 6. The CDR3 DNA reads as TGTGCCAGCAGCCAAGAAAGCGGGGGCGCCGCAGATACGCAGTATTTT. Translating gives CASSQESGGAADTQYF.

The chain joins TRBV6-4 to TRBJ2-5; TRBD1 is a possible D gene (6 bases). CDR1 and CDR2 from the germline V gene are MRHNA and SNTAGT. The CDR3 is 14 amino acids. V gave up 4 bases and J gave up 5 bases, with 14 bases separating them. In nucleotides, the CDR3 is TGTGCCAGCAGTGGTATTTACAGGGTTGAGACCCAGTACTTC. It translates to CASSGIYRVETQYF.

The chain joins TRBV10-1 to TRBJ2-3; TRBD2 agrees at 8 bases. V lost 7 bases and J lost 3; bases outside the gene matches: 12. CDR1 is WNHNN, CDR2 SYGVQD, per germline (reference sequence). This CDR3 is 16 amino acids long. CDR3 region: CASTPEDSGVTDTQYF. The CDR3 bases are TGCGCCAGCACCCCGGAGGATAGCGGGGTGACAGATACGCAGTATTTT.

This clone occurred a few times. This chain connects TRBV5-1 to TRBJ2-1, with TRBD1 matching over 11 bases. Germline V gives CDR1 SGHRS, CDR2 YFSETQ. This CDR3 is 14 amino acids long. After removal of 3 bases from V and 8 bases from J, the junction contained 4 bases not matched to a gene. The CDR3 is CASSWGQGEHEQFF. CDR3 nucleotides: TGCGCCAGCAGCTGGGGACAGGGGGAACATGAGCAGTTCTTC.

A few counts support this clone. This chain joins TRBV5-1 and TRBJ1-1; D is uncertain. Trimming pared 3 bases from V and 4 bases from J, leaving 13 bases between. The CDR3 is made up of 14 amino acids. The germline V gene has CDR1 SGHRS and CDR2 YFSETQ. The CDR3 nucleotides read TGCGCCAGCAGCTCCATGTTCTCCAGCACTGAAGCTTTCTTT. Amino acid sequence: CASSSMFSSTEAFF.

The chain links TRBV18 to TRBJ2-7, with 9 bases fitting TRBD1. After removal of 3 bases from V and 4 bases from J, the junction contained 4 bases not matched to a gene. This CDR3 spans 14 amino acids. Per the germline V gene, CDR1 is KGHSH and CDR2 is LQKENI. DNA of the CDR3: TGTGCCAGCTCACCTAGGACAGGGGAATACGAGCAGTACTTC. Amino acids: CASSPRTGEYEQYF.

This chain connects TRBV5-1 to TRBJ2-7; D possibly corresponds to TRBD2 (5 bases). V was shortened by 2 bases and J by 7 bases, with 16 bases between the two germline ends. The CDR3 is 14 amino acids. Germline V gene lookup returns CDR1 SGHRS and CDR2 YFSETQ. Here the CDR3 reads CASSFGSWSGEQYF. The CDR3 DNA sequence: TGCGCCAGCAGCTTTGGGAGTTGGTCCGGAGAGCAGTACTTC.

The chain couples TRBV6-5 to TRBJ1-5; D is ambiguous. Trimming cost V 7 bases and J 2 bases, with 15 bases left between them. Germline values: CDR1 MNHEY, CDR2 SVGAGI. The CDR3 consists of 15 residues. CDR3 nucleotide sequence: TGTGCCAGCACCGAAGGCTTGGCGGGCAATCAGCCCCAGCATTTT. This gives the protein CASTEGLAGNQPQHF.

This clone was seen only once. The CDR3, as DNA: TGTGCCAGCAATACGGTACGGGACAGGCTTAATCAGCCCCAGCATTTT. Amino acids: CASNTVRDRLNQPQHF. The chain recombines TRBV6-6 with TRBJ1-5; 8 bases align to TRBD1. CDR3 length: 16 amino acids. Germline CDR1 reads MNHNY; CDR2 reads SVGAGI (reference sequence). Germline trimming cut 7 bases from V and 4 bases from J; bases unmatched to any gene: 12.

The CDR3 bases are TGTGCCACCATATCACGGGGTACCTACGAGCAGTACTTC. This translates into CATISRGTYEQYF. The rearrangement uses TRBV28 and TRBJ2-7, with D perhaps matching TRBD2 (5 bases). Germline V gene data show CDR1 as MDHEN and CDR2 as SYDVKM. Trimming cost V 10 bases and J 2 bases, with 15 bases left between them. The CDR3 is 13 residues long.

The rearrangement links TRBV5-1 to TRBJ2-2, with 9 bases aligning to TRBD2. The germline V gene has CDR1 SGHRS and CDR2 YFSETQ. The CDR3 has 16 amino acids. Losses at the gene ends were 0 bases for V and 1 base for J; bases not matched to a gene: 1. CDR3 bases: TGCGCCAGCAGCTTGGAAGCGGGGGGGAACACCGGGGAGCTGTTTTTT. It yields the protein CASSLEAGGNTGELFF. The complete variable domain, with remaining parts taken from reference TRBV5-1 and TRBJ2-2, reads KAGVTQTPRYLIKTRGQQVTLSCSPISGHRSVSWYQQTPGQGLQFLFEYFSETQRNKGNFPGRFSGRQFSNSRSEMNVSTLELGDSALYLCASSLEAGGNTGELFFGEGSRLTVL.